These T cell receptor beta chains were read from a single sample in a study of identical twins. Using its own MiXCR run on the 5' RACE reads, TCRdb lists one record per CDR3 protein. The sample consists of around 570,000 distinct CDR3 sequences, around a tenth of them appearing once. This sample was also put to use in a study of yellow fever vaccine responses in identical twins.

Sequences were obtained from PBMCs. These receptors were obtained from a woman aged 18-29 years in good health. Each CDR3 is given with its conserved first and last residue. A D gene is named only where the DNA matches it firmly. Clone size is stated in some rows and not others, as once, few, many or a class when expanded.

d_gene,j_gene,v_gene,abundance,CDR3aa,CDR3nt
NA,TRBJ2-2,TRBV7-9,many,CASSLAPDRTNTGELFF,TGTGCCAGCAGCTTAGCACCTGACAGGACGAACACCGGGGAGCTGTTTTTT
NA,TRBJ2-5,TRBV6-8,NA,CASRADGTASQETQYF,TGTGCCAGCAGGGCCGACGGGACTGCATCCCAAGAGACCCAGTACTTC
NA,TRBJ2-7,TRBV3-1,few,CASSQEIGRAYEQYF,TGTGCCAGCAGCCAAGAGATCGGGAGAGCCTACGAGCAGTACTTC
TRBD2,TRBJ2-7,TRBV12-3/TRBV12-4,few,CASSLPSGRARYEQYF,TGTGCCAGCAGTTTGCCTAGCGGGAGGGCAAGGTACGAGCAGTACTTC
TRBD2,TRBJ2-7,TRBV11-2,NA,CASSFGLAENYEQYF,TGTGCCAGCAGCTTTGGACTAGCGGAAAACTACGAGCAGTACTTC
NA,TRBJ2-1,TRBV12-3/TRBV12-4,many,CASSFDRVNEQFF,TGTGCCAGCAGTTTTGACCGAGTCAATGAGCAGTTCTTC
TRBD2,TRBJ2-4,TRBV2,few,CASSETSGRAIAKNIQYF,TGTGCCAGCAGTGAGACTAGCGGGAGAGCAATAGCCAAAAACATTCAGTACTTC
TRBD2,TRBJ2-2,TRBV9,NA,CASSEGLVGGELFF,TGTGCCAGCAGCGAGGGACTAGTGGGCGGGGAGCTGTTTTTT
NA,TRBJ2-1,TRBV4-3,NA,CASSQEGTYNEQFF,TGCGCCAGCAGCCAGGAGGGAACCTACAATGAGCAGTTCTTC
TRBD2,TRBJ2-1,TRBV10-3,many,CAIRGGLAGGPENEQFF,TGTGCCATCAGGGGAGGACTAGCGGGAGGGCCGGAGAATGAGCAGTTCTTC
NA,TRBJ1-4,TRBV5-1,many,CASSLTGVREKLFF,TGCGCCAGCAGCTTGACGGGCGTGCGGGAAAAACTGTTTTTT
TRBD1,TRBJ2-4,TRBV27,few,CASRRQGAFQYIQYF,TGTGCCAGCCGAAGACAGGGGGCTTTTCAGTACATTCAGTACTTC
NA,TRBJ1-2,TRBV4-1,many,CASSPGHGYTF,TGCGCCAGCAGCCCCGGACATGGCTACACCTTC
NA,TRBJ1-3,TRBV3-1,few,CASSQEGASSGNTIYF,TGTGCCAGCAGCCAAGAGGGGGCTAGCTCTGGAAACACCATATATTTT
NA,TRBJ1-5,TRBV7-2,NA,CASSPGRRNQPQHF,TGTGCCAGCAGCCCCGGACGGCGCAATCAGCCCCAGCATTTT
TRBD2,TRBJ2-5,TRBV3-1,few,CASRLVGGVQETQYF,TGTGCCAGCAGGCTCGTCGGGGGGGTCCAAGAGACCCAGTACTTC
NA,TRBJ1-5,TRBV12-3/TRBV12-4,many,CASSLVSEGQPQHF,TGTGCCAGCAGTTTGGTGAGTGAGGGGCAGCCCCAGCATTTT
TRBD2,TRBJ2-3,TRBV7-2,few,CASSKWGLAEKSGTQYF,TGTGCCAGCAGCAAGTGGGGACTAGCGGAAAAAAGTGGTACGCAGTATTTT
NA,TRBJ2-2,TRBV7-2,many,CASSLVGRTGELFF,TGTGCCAGCAGCTTAGTAGGTCGCACCGGGGAGCTGTTTTTT
NA,TRBJ2-2,TRBV18,few,CASSPTADTGELFF,TGTGCCAGCTCACCCACCGCCGACACCGGGGAGCTGTTTTTT
NA,TRBJ2-2,TRBV28,NA,CASSWASANTGELFF,TGTGCCAGCAGTTGGGCTAGCGCTAACACCGGGGAGCTGTTTTTT
TRBD1,TRBJ2-1,TRBV27,many,CASSFGDTGVGYNEQFF,TGTGCCAGCAGTTTTGGTGACACAGGGGTCGGCTACAATGAGCAGTTCTTC
NA,TRBJ2-7,TRBV19,few,CASNTGPTYEQYF,TGTGCCAGTAATACAGGACCCACCTACGAGCAGTACTTC
NA,TRBJ2-7,TRBV27,NA,CASLCSDNYYLYEQYF,TGTGCCAGCCTTTGCTCTGATAACTATTACCTCTACGAGCAGTACTTC
NA,TRBJ2-1,TRBV12-3/TRBV12-4,many,CASSKTVGNEQFF,TGTGCCAGCAGCAAAACCGTGGGGAATGAGCAGTTCTTC
TRBD2,TRBJ2-1,TRBV4-1,many,CASSPGLAGDPSYNEQFF,TGCGCCAGCAGCCCCGGACTAGCGGGAGATCCCTCCTACAATGAGCAGTTCTTC
TRBD1,TRBJ2-7,TRBV20-1,many,CSAPRDREQYF,TGCAGTGCTCCCCGGGACAGGGAGCAGTACTTC
TRBD1,TRBJ2-7,TRBV2,NA,CASGLDRGSYEQYF,TGTGCCAGCGGACTGGACAGGGGCTCCTACGAGCAGTACTTC
TRBD2,TRBJ2-3,TRBV29-1,NA,CSVEQREGTDTQYF,TGCAGCGTTGAACAGCGGGAGGGCACAGATACGCAGTATTTT
NA,TRBJ1-1,TRBV29-1,many,CSVAPDREAFF,TGCAGCGTTGCCCCCGACAGGGAAGCTTTCTTT
NA,TRBJ2-5,TRBV5-1,few,CASSGAGTTETQYF,TGCGCCAGCAGCGGCGCCGGGACAACAGAGACCCAGTACTTC
NA,TRBJ2-1,TRBV27,few,CASSFSAGVSSYNEQFF,TGTGCCAGCAGTTTTTCGGCAGGGGTGAGCTCCTACAATGAGCAGTTCTTC
NA,TRBJ1-5,TRBV5-1,many,CASSTDGNQPQHF,TGCGCCAGCAGTACGGACGGGAATCAGCCCCAGCATTTT
TRBD2,TRBJ2-3,TRBV20-1,few,CSATLGLAYPSTDTQYF,TGCAGTGCCACCCTGGGACTAGCGTATCCTAGCACAGATACGCAGTATTTT
NA,TRBJ2-7,TRBV4-1,NA,CASSQVVTSAYEQYF,TGCGCCAGCAGCCAAGTTGTCACGAGCGCCTACGAGCAGTACTTC
NA,TRBJ2-2,TRBV4-3,few,CASSQVKQRVTGELFF,TGCGCCAGCAGCCAAGTGAAGCAGCGCGTCACCGGGGAGCTGTTTTTT
TRBD2,TRBJ2-3,TRBV2,NA,CASSSTPGLARVADTQYF,TGTGCCAGCAGTTCGACCCCGGGACTAGCGAGGGTCGCAGATACGCAGTATTTT
NA,TRBJ2-3,TRBV5-1,NA,CASSLDPGLGDTQYF,TGCGCCAGCAGCTTGGATCCAGGGTTAGGAGATACGCAGTATTTT
TRBD2,TRBJ2-3,TRBV7-2,many,CASSLLAGSTDTQYF,TGCGCCAGCAGCTTACTAGCGGGGAGCACAGATACGCAGTATTTT
NA,TRBJ2-2,TRBV5-1,many,CASSFGGELFF,TGCGCCAGCAGCTTCGGCGGGGAGCTGTTTTTT
NA,TRBJ2-1,TRBV6-5,many,CASRPRVNEQFF,TGTGCCAGCCGACCCCGGGTCAATGAGCAGTTCTTC
TRBD1,TRBJ1-3,TRBV5-1,many,CASSWDSSGNTIYF,TGCGCCAGCAGCTGGGACAGCTCTGGAAACACCATATATTTT
TRBD2,TRBJ2-1,TRBV15,few,CATSRYFGTSEVSYNEQFF,TGTGCCACCAGCAGATATTTCGGGACTAGCGAAGTTTCCTACAATGAGCAGTTCTTC
NA,TRBJ2-5,TRBV6-2/TRBV6-3,many,CASRMETQYF,TGTGCCAGCAGAATGGAGACCCAGTACTTC
NA,TRBJ2-1,TRBV6-1,NA,CASSEDGRSYNEQFF,TGTGCCAGCAGTGAGGACGGACGCTCCTACAATGAGCAGTTCTTC
TRBD1,TRBJ2-7,TRBV7-2,many,CASRKSGGLTEQYF,TGTGCCAGCAGGAAATCAGGGGGCCTCACCGAGCAGTACTTC
NA,TRBJ1-1,TRBV7-2,many,CASSLNPTSIYTEAFF,TGTGCCAGCAGCCTAAACCCCACGTCCATATACACTGAAGCTTTCTTT